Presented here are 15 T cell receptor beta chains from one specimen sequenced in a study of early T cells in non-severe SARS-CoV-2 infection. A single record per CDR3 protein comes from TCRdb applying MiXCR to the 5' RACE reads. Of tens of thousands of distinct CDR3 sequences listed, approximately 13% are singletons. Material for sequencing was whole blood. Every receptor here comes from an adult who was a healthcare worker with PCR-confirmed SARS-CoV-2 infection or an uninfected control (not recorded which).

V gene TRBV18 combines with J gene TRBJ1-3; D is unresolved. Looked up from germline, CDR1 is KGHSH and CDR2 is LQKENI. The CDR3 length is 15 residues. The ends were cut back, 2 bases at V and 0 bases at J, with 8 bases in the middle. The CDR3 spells CASSPSGVSGNTIYF. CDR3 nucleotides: TGTGCCAGCTCACCATCGGGCGTCTCTGGAAACACCATATATTTT.

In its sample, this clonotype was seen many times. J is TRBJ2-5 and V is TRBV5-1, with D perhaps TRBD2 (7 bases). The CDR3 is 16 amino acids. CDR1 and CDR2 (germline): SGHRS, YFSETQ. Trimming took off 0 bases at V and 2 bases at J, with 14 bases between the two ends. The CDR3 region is CASSLDRAGVQETQYF. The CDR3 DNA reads TGCGCCAGCAGCTTGGACAGGGCGGGAGTACAAGAGACCCAGTACTTC.

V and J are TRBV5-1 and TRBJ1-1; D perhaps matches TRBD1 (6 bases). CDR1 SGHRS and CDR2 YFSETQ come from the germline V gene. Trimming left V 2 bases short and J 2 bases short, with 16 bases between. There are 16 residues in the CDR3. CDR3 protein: CASSLYLTGLNTEAFF. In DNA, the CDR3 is TGCGCCAGCAGCTTATACTTGACAGGCTTAAACACTGAAGCTTTCTTT.

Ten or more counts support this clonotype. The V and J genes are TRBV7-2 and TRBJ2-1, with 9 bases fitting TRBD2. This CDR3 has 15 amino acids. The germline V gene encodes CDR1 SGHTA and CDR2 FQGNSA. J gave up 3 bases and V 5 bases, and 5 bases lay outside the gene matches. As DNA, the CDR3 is TGTGCCAGCAGCCCACAGACTAGCGGCTACAATGAGCAGTTCTTC. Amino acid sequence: CASSPQTSGYNEQFF. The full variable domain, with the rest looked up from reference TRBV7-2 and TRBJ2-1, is GAGVSQSPSNKVTEKGKDVELRCDPISGHTALYWYRQSLGQGLEFLIYFQGNSAPDKSGLPSDRFSAERTGGSVSTLTIQRTQQEDSAVYLCASSPQTSGYNEQFFGPGTRLTVL.

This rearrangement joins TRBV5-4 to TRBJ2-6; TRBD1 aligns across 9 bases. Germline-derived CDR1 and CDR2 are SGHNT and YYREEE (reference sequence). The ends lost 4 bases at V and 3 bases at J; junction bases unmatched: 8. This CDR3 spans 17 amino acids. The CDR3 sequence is CASSPGQGGYGANVLTF. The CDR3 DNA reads TGTGCCAGCAGCCCGGGACAGGGAGGTTATGGGGCCAACGTCCTGACTTTC.

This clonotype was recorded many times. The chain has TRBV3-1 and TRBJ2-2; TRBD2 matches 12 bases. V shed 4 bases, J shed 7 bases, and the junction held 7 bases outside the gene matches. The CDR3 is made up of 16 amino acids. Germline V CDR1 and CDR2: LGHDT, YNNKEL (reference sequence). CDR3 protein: CASSRPSGRAVGELFF. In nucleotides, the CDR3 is TGTGCCAGCAGCCGTCCTAGCGGGAGGGCCGTCGGGGAGCTGTTTTTT.

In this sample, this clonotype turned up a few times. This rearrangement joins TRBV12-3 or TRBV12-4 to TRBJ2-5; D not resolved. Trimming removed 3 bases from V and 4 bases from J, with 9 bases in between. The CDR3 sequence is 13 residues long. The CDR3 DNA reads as TGTGCCAGCAGTTTCGGCGTATTAGAGACCCAGTACTTC. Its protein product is CASSFGVLETQYF.

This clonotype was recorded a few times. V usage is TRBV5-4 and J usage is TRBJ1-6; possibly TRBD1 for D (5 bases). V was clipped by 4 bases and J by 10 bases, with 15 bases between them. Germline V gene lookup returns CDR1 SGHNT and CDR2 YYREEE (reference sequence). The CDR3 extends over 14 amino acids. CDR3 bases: TGTGCCAGCAGCGTAGAGAGGGGCGGATCACCCCTCCACTTT. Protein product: CASSVERGGSPLHF.

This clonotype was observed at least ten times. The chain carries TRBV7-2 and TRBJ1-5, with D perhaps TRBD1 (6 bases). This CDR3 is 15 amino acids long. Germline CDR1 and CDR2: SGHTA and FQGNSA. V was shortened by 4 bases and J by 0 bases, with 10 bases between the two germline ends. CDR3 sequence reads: CASSSTGNSNQPQHF. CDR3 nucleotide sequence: TGTGCCAGCAGCTCAACAGGGAATAGCAATCAGCCCCAGCATTTT.

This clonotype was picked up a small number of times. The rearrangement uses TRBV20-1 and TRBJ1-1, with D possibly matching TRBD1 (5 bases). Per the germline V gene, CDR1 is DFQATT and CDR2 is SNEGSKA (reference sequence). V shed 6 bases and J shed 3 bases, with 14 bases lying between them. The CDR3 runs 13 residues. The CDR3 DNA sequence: TGCAGTGCAAGTCCAGGGTCGGACACTGAAGCTTTCTTT. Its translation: CSASPGSDTEAFF.

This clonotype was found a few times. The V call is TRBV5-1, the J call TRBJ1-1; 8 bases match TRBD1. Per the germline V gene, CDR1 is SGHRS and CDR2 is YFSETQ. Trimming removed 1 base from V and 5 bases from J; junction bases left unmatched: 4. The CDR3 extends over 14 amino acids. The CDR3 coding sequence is TGCGCCAGCAGCTTGACAGGGGGTCATACTGAAGCTTTCTTT. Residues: CASSLTGGHTEAFF.

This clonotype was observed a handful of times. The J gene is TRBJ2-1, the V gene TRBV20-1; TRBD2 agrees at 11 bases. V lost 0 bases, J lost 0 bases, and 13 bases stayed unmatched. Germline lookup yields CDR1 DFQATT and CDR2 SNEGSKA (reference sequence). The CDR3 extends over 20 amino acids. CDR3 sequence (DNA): TGCAGTGCTAGAGACAGGCGGCCTAGCGGGAGGTCCCCCTCCTACAATGAGCAGTTCTTC. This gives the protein CSARDRRPSGRSPSYNEQFF.

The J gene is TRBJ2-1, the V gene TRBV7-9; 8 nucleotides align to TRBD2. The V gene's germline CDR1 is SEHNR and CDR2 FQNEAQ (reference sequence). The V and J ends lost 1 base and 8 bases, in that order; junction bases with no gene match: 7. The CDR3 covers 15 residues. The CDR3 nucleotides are TGTGCCAGCAGCTTAGAAGGGACTAGAGGGTATGAGCAGTTCTTC. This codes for CASSLEGTRGYEQFF.

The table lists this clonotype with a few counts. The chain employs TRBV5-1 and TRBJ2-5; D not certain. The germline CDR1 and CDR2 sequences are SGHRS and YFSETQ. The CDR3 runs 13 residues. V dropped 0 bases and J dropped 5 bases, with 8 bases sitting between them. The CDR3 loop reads CASSLELGETQYF. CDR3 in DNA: TGCGCCAGCAGCTTGGAACTGGGGGAGACCCAGTACTTC.

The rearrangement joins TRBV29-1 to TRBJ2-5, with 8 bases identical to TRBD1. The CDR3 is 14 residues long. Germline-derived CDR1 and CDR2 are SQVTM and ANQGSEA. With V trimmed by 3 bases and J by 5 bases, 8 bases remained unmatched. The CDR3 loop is CSVELQGAGETQYF. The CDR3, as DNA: TGCAGCGTTGAGTTGCAGGGGGCGGGTGAGACCCAGTACTTC.